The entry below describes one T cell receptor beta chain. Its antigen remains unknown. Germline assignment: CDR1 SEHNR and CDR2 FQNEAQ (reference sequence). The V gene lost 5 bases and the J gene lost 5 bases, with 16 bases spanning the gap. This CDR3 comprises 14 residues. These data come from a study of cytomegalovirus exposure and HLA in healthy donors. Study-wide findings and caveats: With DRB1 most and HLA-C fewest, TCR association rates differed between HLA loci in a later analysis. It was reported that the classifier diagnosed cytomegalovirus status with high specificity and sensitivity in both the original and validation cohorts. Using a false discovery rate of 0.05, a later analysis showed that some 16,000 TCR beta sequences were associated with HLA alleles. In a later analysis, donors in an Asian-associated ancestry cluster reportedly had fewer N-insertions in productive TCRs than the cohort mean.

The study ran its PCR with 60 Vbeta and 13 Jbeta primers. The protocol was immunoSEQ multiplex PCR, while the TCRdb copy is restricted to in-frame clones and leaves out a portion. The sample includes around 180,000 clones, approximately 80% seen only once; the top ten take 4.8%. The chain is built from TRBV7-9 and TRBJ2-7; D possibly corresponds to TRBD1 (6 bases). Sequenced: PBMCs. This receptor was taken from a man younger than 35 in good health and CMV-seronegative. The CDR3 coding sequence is TGTGCCAGCAGCAATGGGCAGGGGTACGACGAGCAGTACTTC. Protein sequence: CASSNGQGYDEQYF.